Following are 14 T cell receptor beta chains from one sample sequenced in a study of T-cell memory formation after mild COVID-19. TCRdb re-analysed the 5' RACE reads in MiXCR, keeping a single row per CDR3 protein. The sample has under 50,000 distinct CDR3 sequences, 25% to 35% seen once; the top ten hold around 45%. Source material: PBMCs or a T cell subset sorted from them (not recorded which). All receptors come from a man aged 18 to 30 who had mild COVID-19 (a few samples of this study predate the infection). Cell type and time point are not known.

The chain uses TRBV11-3 and TRBJ2-6; D not resolved. This CDR3 is 17 amino acids long. Germline CDR1 is SGHNT and CDR2 is YENEEA. V lost 5 bases, J lost 0 bases, and 14 bases lay in between. CDR3 sequence (DNA): TGTGCCAGCAGCCGAGGACCCCCCCACTCTGGGGCCAACGTCCTGACTTTC. It encodes CASSRGPPHSGANVLTF.

This chain connects TRBV4-1 to TRBJ1-3; 8 bases align to TRBD1. CDR3 length equals 20 residues. V shed 4 bases and J 4 bases; nucleotides not matched to a gene: 21. Looked up from germline, CDR1 is MGHRA and CDR2 is YSYEKL. CDR3 protein: CASSLGFVQGALLGGNTIYF. In DNA, the CDR3 is TGCGCCAGCAGCCTGGGGTTCGTGCAGGGGGCTTTACTGGGAGGAAACACCATATATTTT.

V is TRBV4-3 and J is TRBJ2-1, with D possibly being TRBD1 (5 bases). Germline values: CDR1 LGHNA, CDR2 YSLEER. CDR3 length: 15 residues. Trimming took off 4 bases at V and 8 bases at J, with 18 bases between the two ends. The CDR3: CASSRGRLDFDEQFF. CDR3 sequence (DNA): TGCGCCAGCAGCCGGGGCCGGCTTGATTTCGATGAGCAGTTCTTC.

This chain connects TRBV12-3 or TRBV12-4 to TRBJ2-3; D call uncertain. The CDR3 is made up of 14 amino acids. V lost 3 bases to trimming and J lost 3 bases, with 10 bases between them. CDR3 sequence reads: CASSFGRETDTQYF. CDR3 in DNA: TGTGCCAGCAGTTTCGGACGAGAGACAGATACGCAGTATTTT.

The chain carries TRBV6-5 and TRBJ1-3; D may be TRBD1 (5 bases). The germline V gene has CDR1 MNHEY and CDR2 SVGAGI. V was shortened by 0 bases and J by 7 bases, with 10 bases between the two germline ends. The CDR3 runs 14 residues. The CDR3 loop is CASSYSRGGNTIYF. For the CDR3, the DNA is TGTGCCAGCAGTTACTCACGGGGCGGGAACACCATATATTTT.

This clonotype was counted many times. The CDR3 nucleotides are TGCGCCAGCAGCCAAGATAGGGGGGGGGCAGATACGCAGTATTTT. The encoded protein is CASSQDRGGADTQYF. The V gene is TRBV4-1, the J gene TRBJ2-3; D is perhaps TRBD2 (7 bases). The CDR3 length is 15 residues. V lost 0 bases, J lost 4 bases, and 11 bases lay in between. In germline, CDR1 is MGHRA, CDR2 YSYEKL.

CDR3 bases: TGCGCCAGCAGCCAAGATCGACAGGGTACCGGGGAGCTGTTTTTT. Amino acids: CASSQDRQGTGELFF. The chain recombines TRBV4-3 with TRBJ2-2; TRBD1 agrees at 7 bases. CDR1 is LGHNA, CDR2 YSLEER, per germline. There are 15 residues in the CDR3. The V gene end was trimmed by 0 bases and the J gene end by 5 bases; junction bases not matched to a gene: 3.

This clonotype has a handful of counts. As DNA, the CDR3 is TGTGCCAGCAGCGCCCCGGGGGACAGGGGGCAGAATGAGCAGTTCTTC. It encodes CASSAPGDRGQNEQFF. The V gene is TRBV7-3, the J gene TRBJ2-1; 12 bases fit TRBD1. With 5 bases clipped from V and 7 bases from J, the junction kept 9 bases outside the gene matches. Per the germline V gene, CDR1 is SGHTA and CDR2 is FQGTGA. This CDR3 has 16 residues. The entire variable domain, with the rest obtained from reference TRBV7-3 and TRBJ2-1, is as follows: GAGVSQTPSNKVTEKGKYVELRCDPISGHTALYWYRQSLGQGPEFLIYFQGTGAADDSGLPNDRFFAVRPEGSVSTLKIQRTERGDSAVYLCASSAPGDRGQNEQFFGPGTRLTVL.

The chain is built from TRBV29-1 and TRBJ1-2; D unresolved. V was pared by 3 bases and J by 2 bases, with 10 bases between. CDR1 and CDR2 from the germline V gene are SQVTM and ANQGSEA. This CDR3 contains 13 residues. The CDR3, as DNA: TGCAGCGTTGAGGGTGGCCCAAACTATGGCTACACCTTC. This sequence encodes CSVEGGPNYGYTF.

V gene TRBV6-5 combines with J gene TRBJ2-5; D uncertain. Germline V gene lookup returns CDR1 MNHEY and CDR2 SVGAGI. V lost 5 bases, J lost 1 base, and 5 bases lay in between. The CDR3 loop spans 12 amino acids. The CDR3 loop reads CASSHPQETQYF. Here the CDR3 DNA reads TGTGCCAGCAGTCACCCCCAAGAGACCCAGTACTTC.

This clonotype was seen a handful of times. The genes are TRBV28 and TRBJ1-5; no clear D. V was shortened by 8 bases and J by 1 base, with 15 bases between the two germline ends. Germline CDR1 and CDR2: MDHEN and SYDVKM. This CDR3 comprises 15 residues. Here the CDR3 DNA reads TGTGCCAGCTCGACCGACCTCGGGAGCAATCAGCCCCAGCATTTT. Translated, it gives CASSTDLGSNQPQHF.

This clonotype was seen a handful of times. V and J are TRBV12-2 and TRBJ2-5. TRBV12-2 is classified as a pseudogene. The CDR3 sequence is 13 residues long. DNA for the CDR3: TGTGCAAGTCGCTTCATAGGAGAAGAGACCCAGTACTTC. Its translation: CASRFIGEETQYF.

This clonotype was found once. This chain connects TRBV7-9 to TRBJ1-2; unclear D gene. This CDR3 has 12 amino acids. Trimming took 1 base from V and 6 from J, leaving 6 bases between them. In germline, CDR1 is SEHNR, CDR2 FQNEAQ (reference sequence). The DNA for the CDR3 is TGTGCCAGCAGCTTAGTTCCGCATGGCTACACCTTC. Protein sequence: CASSLVPHGYTF.

A few counts support this clonotype. This sequence joins TRBV4-1 and TRBJ1-1; no definite D call. The length of the CDR3 is 13 residues. Trimming shortened V by 7 bases and J by 1 base, and 10 bases separated the two germline ends. Germline V CDR1 and CDR2: MGHRA, YSYEKL. In DNA form, the CDR3 reads TGCGCCAGCAACGAAGAAGGGAACACTGAAGCTTTCTTT. This sequence encodes CASNEEGNTEAFF.